This T cell receptor (beta chain) was obtained from a study of lymphopenia after photon versus proton radiotherapy (dated by TCRdb to about 2019). The study in broad terms: In patients with gastrointestinal tumors who developed high-grade lymphopenia, the study compared the immunological effects of photon radiation therapy with those of proton radiation therapy. The roughly 18 patients in the cohort had gastrointestinal tumors, were treated with either photon or proton therapy, and subsequently developed lymphopenia. The goal of the study was to characterize the differences between the two radiation modalities in how they affect the immune system.

Libraries were made using the immunoSEQ multiplex PCR assay. T cell repertoires were profiled with deep sequencing of rearranged TCR beta loci together with multiparametric flow cytometry. This is the immuneACCESS table as TCRdb keeps it, with only in-frame sequences that have V and J called. A part of the clones is gone; compared with another copy, unresolved V genes explain less than half, and the rest is unexplained. The sample has more than 25,000 clones on record, about four fifths of them singletons. Clones ranked in the top ten supply approximately 3.7% of the sample. The study at large found these results: Among patients across the cohort who died, overall survival time showed an inverse correlation with a larger post-nadir drop in TCR diversity. The authors looked at the survival association only in patients who died, and they framed better survival with proton therapy as a possibility rather than a demonstrated result. Proton-treated patients stayed relatively stable during treatment, while photon-treated patients lost naive T cells and TCR diversity and gained effector/memory populations. After the lymphocyte count nadir, photon-treated repertoires showed oligoclonal expansion, especially of CD8+ Temra cells, which drove the drop in diversity.

Regarding this clone: Which antigen it targets is not known. No quality values exist for individual bases; no much larger clone is one base distant.

The CDR3, cysteine through phenylalanine, is 12 amino acids long. Of the read, only the CDR3 DNA is kept; its 36 bases are in frame from base 1. V lost 4 bases and J lost 7 bases; the stretch between them is 14 bases long. The germline V gene supplies CDR1 SQVTM and CDR2 ANQGSEA. The source is a woman between 45 and 60 years old with pancreatic cancer. The sample was peripheral blood, taken from a patient treated with photon-based radiotherapy. The V gene is TRBV29-1 and the J gene is TRBJ2-7; the D gene assignment is ambiguous. The CDR3 reads CSVALIGREQYF. The base sequence is TGCAGCGTTGCTCTCATCGGCCGGGAGCAGTACTTC.